This TCR beta chain was recovered during a study of beta chain features in type 1 diabetes (dated by TCRdb to 2016 to 2019). Study-level background: No differences in mean age, gender distribution, total cell number or subset yield were found between patients and healthy donors. A total of 85 million to 140 million sorted cells were examined across all samples, and a strong correlation was observed between cell number per subset and RNA yield. Whereas all 30 or so donors provided naive and central memory subsets, regulatory and stem cell-like memory subsets were isolated from just 8 patients and about 8 healthy donors. The study compared the TCRB repertoires of sorted circulating CD4+ T cell subsets in recently diagnosed type 1 diabetes patients with those in matched healthy donors.

Its CDR3 holds 13 amino acids, cysteine through phenylalanine. Only CDR3 DNA is held: 39 bases, read in frame from base 1. V sheds 6 bases and J sheds 0 bases, leaving 8 bases between their ends. CDR1 is given as MDHEN and CDR2 as SYDVKM, both from the germline V gene. What the authors observed across the whole study: Naive, central memory and regulatory TCRB repertoires appeared more similar among patients than among healthy donors. Fewer insertions and more nucleotide deletions at VDJ recombination sites were observed in patients with type 1 diabetes, implying thymic rearrangement abnormalities. Because small numbers of individuals were included in the HLA sub-analyses, any influence of HLA type on TCRB rearrangement was left unresolved. Because cDNA was sequenced instead of genomic DNA, activated cells with high expression could be over-represented, although the groups did not differ in activation or CD3 levels. A moderate but significant shortening of TCRB CDR3 length was observed in type 1 diabetes patients in all four CD4+ subsets. Shorter templates might have been favored by PCR, but patient and control samples were amplified and corrected together, so both groups would have been affected equally by any skew.

As concerns this clone: There is no known antigen for this receptor. Base qualities were left out, and no much larger clone turns up one base away.

Each donor gave one peripheral blood draw, averaging roughly 100 mL, which was collected into heparinised tubes. Using a panel that included CD45RO, CCR7, CD25, CD127, CD95 and CD27, naive, central memory, regulatory and stem cell-like memory CD4+ T cells were sorted on a BD FACSAria II. Purity was above 95% for every sorted population. PBMCs were separated immediately by Lymphoprep density gradient centrifugation and were stained directly, without being cultured. Samples were stained and sorted in pairs, with one healthy donor and one patient per experiment, so that batch effects were minimized. The entire isolated RNA was reverse transcribed using the High Capacity cDNA Reverse Transcription Kit, and thus expressed TCRB transcripts were sequenced. Naive, central memory and regulatory T cell samples underwent deep immunoSEQ sequencing, averaging about 3.57 million total reads per sample. After sorted cells were lysed in RLT buffer, RNA was extracted with DNase-treated RNeasy Micro or Mini kits, with the choice depending on cell number. To prevent cross-contamination, each cell subset was processed individually, whereas patient and healthy donor samples were processed jointly. The immunoSEQ multiplex PCR was used to amplify TCRB sequences from cDNA, yielding 87-bp fragments that span the CDR3 region. Amplicons were sequenced on the Illumina HiSeq platform. For the original study's pipeline: PCR bias was computationally corrected using synthetic template baselines, reads within Hamming distance 2 were collapsed, and singletons that could not be merged were discarded. By aligning reads against IMGT, V, D and J genes, CDR3 length, and insertions or deletions at six rearrangement sites were assigned. Within each subset, clonotype counts were normalized to sorted cell number, and only after that were true diversity and Gini coefficients computed with the tcR R package. The overlap coefficient, calculated on TCRB nucleotide sequences, was used to measure repertoire sharing. Out-of-frame TCRB sequences from naive cells were analyzed as a proxy for the pre-selection repertoire. The immuneACCESS repertoire file appears here via TCRdb, limited to in-frame rearrangements. These files lack a portion of the clones; in checked studies, under half of the deficit traces to unresolved V genes, and the cause of the others is not known. V, J and clone size were drawn from that table, and D and trimming were deduced from the DNA. Present in this sample are under 900,000 clones, roughly 16% of which were seen just once. Around 0.02% of the sample is taken by the ten largest.

The sequencing input was naive CD4+ T cells from blood. The sample's cell subset or site label, in plain terms: true naive CD4+ T cells. This receptor was taken from a young woman in good health. The V gene is TRBV28 and the J gene is TRBJ1-2, with the D gene not confidently named. The nucleotides are TGTGCCAGCAGCACCGGTTCTAACTATGGCTACACCTTC. Translated, this is CASSTGSNYGYTF.